These T cell receptor beta chains were read from a single sample in a study of blood T cell repertoires in COVID-19. Measured with immunoSEQ multiplex PCR; TCRdb has only the in-frame clones, and not every one. In the table there are roughly 100,000 clones, 70% to 90% of which are singletons. Sequenced sample: peripheral blood. The receptors were sampled from a woman aged 60-75 years with acute or convalescent COVID-19. CDR3s include the opening cysteine and the closing phenylalanine or tryptophan. Fields, in order: D gene, V gene, clone size, CDR3 length, J gene, CDR3 protein, CDR3 DNA. The D gene is left open where the match is weak. Only part of the rows carry a size: once, few, many, or a class if the clone is expanded.

d_call: TRBD1
v_call: TRBV15
clone_size: once
cdr3_length: 16
j_call: TRBJ1-4
cdr3_aa: CATSKTGTGGREKLFF
cdr3_nt: TGTGCCACCAGCAAAACCGGGACAGGGGGTCGTGAAAAACTGTTTTTT

d_call: .
v_call: TRBV6-4
clone_size: .
cdr3_length: 13
j_call: TRBJ1-2
cdr3_aa: CASSVGGSYGYTF
cdr3_nt: TGTGCCAGCAGTGTGGGAGGGTCCTATGGCTACACCTTC

d_call: TRBD1
v_call: TRBV6-5
clone_size: .
cdr3_length: 12
j_call: TRBJ1-2
cdr3_aa: CASSGTGDGYTF
cdr3_nt: TGTGCCAGCAGCGGGACAGGGGATGGCTACACCTTC

d_call: .
v_call: TRBV9
clone_size: .
cdr3_length: 14
j_call: TRBJ2-5
cdr3_aa: CASSVEGGMQTQYF
cdr3_nt: TGTGCCAGCAGCGTAGAAGGAGGGATGCAGACCCAGTACTTC

d_call: .
v_call: TRBV7-8
clone_size: few
cdr3_length: 13
j_call: TRBJ2-1
cdr3_aa: CASSLATVFEQFF
cdr3_nt: TGTGCCAGCAGCTTAGCGACAGTCTTTGAGCAGTTCTTC

d_call: .
v_call: TRBV29-1
clone_size: .
cdr3_length: 14
j_call: TRBJ2-6
cdr3_aa: CSVEDNSGANVLTF
cdr3_nt: TGCAGCGTTGAGGACAACTCTGGGGCCAACGTCCTGACTTTC

d_call: TRBD1
v_call: TRBV6-5
clone_size: .
cdr3_length: 15
j_call: TRBJ1-1
cdr3_aa: CASSPWQGANTEAFF
cdr3_nt: TGTGCCAGCAGTCCTTGGCAGGGGGCAAACACTGAAGCTTTCTTT

d_call: TRBD2
v_call: TRBV18
clone_size: .
cdr3_length: 15
j_call: TRBJ2-7
cdr3_aa: CASSVTSGRNYEQYF
cdr3_nt: TGTGCCAGCTCTGTCACTAGCGGGAGGAACTACGAGCAGTACTTC

d_call: .
v_call: TRBV4-2
clone_size: .
cdr3_length: 13
j_call: TRBJ1-5
cdr3_aa: CASSQAGNQPQHF
cdr3_nt: TGTGCCAGCAGTCAAGCGGGCAATCAGCCCCAGCATTTT

d_call: .
v_call: TRBV27
clone_size: .
cdr3_length: 15
j_call: TRBJ2-3
cdr3_aa: CASSIGQSSTDTQYF
cdr3_nt: TGTGCCAGCAGTATCGGACAGAGCAGCACAGATACGCAGTATTTT

d_call: .
v_call: TRBV23-1
clone_size: .
cdr3_length: 14
j_call: TRBJ1-4
cdr3_aa: CASIRQRSGEKLFF
cdr3_nt: TGCGCCAGCATACGACAGCGTTCTGGTGAAAAACTGTTTTTT

d_call: .
v_call: TRBV3-1/TRBV3-2
clone_size: few
cdr3_length: 14
j_call: TRBJ1-4
cdr3_aa: CASSQDSYNEKLFF
cdr3_nt: TGTGCCAGCAGCCAGGACAGTTATAATGAAAAACTGTTTTTT

d_call: .
v_call: TRBV28
clone_size: .
cdr3_length: 15
j_call: TRBJ1-6
cdr3_aa: CASGGGRGNNSPLHF
cdr3_nt: TGTGCCAGTGGGGGGGGACGGGGTAATAATTCACCCCTCCACTTT

d_call: .
v_call: TRBV11-3
clone_size: .
cdr3_length: 15
j_call: TRBJ1-2
cdr3_aa: CASSLDGGLNYGYTF
cdr3_nt: TGTGCCAGCAGCTTAGATGGGGGACTTAACTATGGCTACACCTTC

d_call: .
v_call: TRBV27
clone_size: .
cdr3_length: 15
j_call: TRBJ2-3
cdr3_aa: CASSLLRTSTDTQYF
cdr3_nt: TGTGCCAGCAGTCTCCTACGTACTAGCACAGATACGCAGTATTTT

d_call: TRBD1
v_call: TRBV5-1
clone_size: .
cdr3_length: 14
j_call: TRBJ1-2
cdr3_aa: CASSSLGQRYGYTF
cdr3_nt: TGCGCCAGCAGCTCCTTGGGACAGAGATATGGCTACACCTTC

d_call: TRBD2
v_call: TRBV6-1
clone_size: .
cdr3_length: 14
j_call: TRBJ2-1
cdr3_aa: CASSETGTSGEQFF
cdr3_nt: TGTGCCAGCAGTGAAACCGGGACTAGCGGAGAGCAGTTCTTC

d_call: .
v_call: TRBV19
clone_size: .
cdr3_length: 15
j_call: TRBJ1-1
cdr3_aa: CASSIGGRVNTEAFF
cdr3_nt: TGTGCCAGTAGTATAGGGGGCAGGGTGAACACTGAAGCTTTCTTT

d_call: .
v_call: TRBV5-1
clone_size: once
cdr3_length: 14
j_call: TRBJ1-1
cdr3_aa: CASSLVAGPDEAFF
cdr3_nt: TGCGCCAGCAGCTTGGTTGCAGGCCCGGATGAAGCTTTCTTT

d_call: .
v_call: TRBV19
clone_size: .
cdr3_length: 17
j_call: TRBJ1-5
cdr3_aa: CASSIGGTGGGNQPQHF
cdr3_nt: TGTGCCAGTAGTATAGGAGGCACTGGGGGCGGCAATCAGCCCCAGCATTTT

d_call: .
v_call: TRBV30
clone_size: .
cdr3_length: 13
j_call: TRBJ1-5
cdr3_aa: CAWSVPGDQPQHF
cdr3_nt: TGTGCCTGGAGTGTACCGGGAGATCAGCCCCAGCATTTT

d_call: TRBD1
v_call: TRBV3-1/TRBV3-2
clone_size: many
cdr3_length: 19
j_call: TRBJ2-1
cdr3_aa: CASSQATHRPGTAYNEQFF
cdr3_nt: TGTGCCAGCAGCCAGGCCACGCACCGCCCCGGGACAGCCTACAATGAGCAGTTCTTC